This T cell receptor beta chain originates from a study of blood T cell repertoires in COVID-19. In the study overall: The United States, Italy and Spain were the sources of the acute and convalescent COVID-19 samples.

Profiling relied on immunoSEQ multiplex PCR, and the TCRdb table lists in-frame clones only, not all of them. The table has approximately 350,000 clones, roughly nine tenths seen once. Per germline, CDR1 LGHNT and CDR2 FRNRAP. Trimming cost V 0 bases and J 1 base, with 9 bases left between them. The CDR3 has 15 residues. Material: PBMCs or T cells enriched from blood (not recorded which). The rearrangement uses TRBV12-5 and TRBJ1-1; D is uncertain. This clonotype was obtained from a woman between 25 and 40 years old who had recovered from COVID-19. This chain's CDR3 is CASGLVMSGNTEAFF. The CDR3 nucleotides read TGTGCTAGTGGTTTGGTAATGAGTGGGAACACTGAAGCTTTCTTT.